The 23 T cell receptor beta chains below were found in one sample sequenced in a study of cytomegalovirus exposure and HLA in healthy donors. 60 Vbeta and 13 Jbeta primers were used in PCR. Profiled with immunoSEQ multiplex PCR; TCRdb holds only in-frame clones, not every one. There are about 110,000 clones in the sample; more than 70% occur only once, and 2.5% to 3% lies in the top ten. Sequenced material: PBMCs. These TCRs come from a woman aged 55-69 years in good health and CMV-seropositive.

The sample holds a few counts of this clone. This chain joins TRBV6-5 and TRBJ2-1; D is ambiguous. Germline CDR1 is MNHEY and CDR2 is SVGAGI. The CDR3 totals 11 residues. The germline V and J ends were trimmed by 2 bases and 10 bases, with 6 bases remaining between them. Here the CDR3 reads CASSYGVEQFF. The CDR3 DNA sequence: TGTGCCAGCAGTTACGGAGTCGAGCAGTTCTTC.

The chain employs TRBV29-1 and TRBJ1-1; 7 bases fit TRBD1. Trimming removed 6 bases from V and 6 bases from J; junction bases left unmatched: 13. This CDR3 contains 14 residues. Looked up from germline, CDR1 is SQVTM and CDR2 is ANQGSEA. Here the CDR3 reads CSVQPGQFKSEAFF. DNA of the CDR3: TGCAGCGTCCAACCGGGACAGTTTAAATCTGAAGCTTTCTTT.

This chain joins TRBV23-1 and TRBJ2-7; TRBD2 is a possible D gene (5 bases). TRBV23-1 qualifies as an ORF whose function is uncertain. The CDR3 contains 12 residues. Between the trimmed V and J ends, which lost 6 bases and 3 bases, there was a span of 9 bases. In DNA, the CDR3 is TGCGCCAGCAGATCTAGCAGCTACGAGCAGTACTTC. Translated, it gives CASRSSSYEQYF.

J is TRBJ2-1 and V is TRBV5-1; the D gene is possibly TRBD1 (6 bases). This CDR3 is built from 16 residues. The germline V gene encodes CDR1 SGHRS and CDR2 YFSETQ. Trimming removed 0 bases from V and 4 bases from J, with 14 bases in between. The CDR3 DNA reads TGCGCCAGCAGCTTGGACGGGACACCTCAATACAATGAGCAGTTCTTC. Translating it yields CASSLDGTPQYNEQFF.

V is TRBV5-6 and J is TRBJ1-4, with TRBD1 matching 10 bases. Germline assignment: CDR1 SGHDT and CDR2 YYEEEE. V gave up 4 bases and J gave up 0 bases; unmatched junction bases: 6. The CDR3 totals 17 residues. CDR3 sequence (DNA): TGTGCCAGCAGCCGGGACAGGGGATCTGCAACTAATGAAAAACTGTTTTTT. Its translation: CASSRDRGSATNEKLFF.

The chain uses TRBV2 and TRBJ1-2; D unclear. Trimming removed 3 bases at V and 5 bases at J, with 16 bases between. This CDR3 has 15 amino acids. Looked up from germline, CDR1 is SNHLY and CDR2 is FYNNEI. CDR3 amino acids: CASSDGQPGIYGYTF. The CDR3 DNA is TGTGCCAGCAGTGATGGCCAACCGGGAATTTATGGCTACACCTTC.

V is TRBV7-3 and J is TRBJ2-1, with 9 bases matching TRBD2. The ends lost 2 bases at V and 4 bases at J; junction bases unmatched: 3. The CDR3 extends over 15 amino acids. Germline CDR1 reads SGHTA; CDR2 reads FQGTGA. DNA for the CDR3: TGTGCCAGCAGCTTAGCGGGAGGGCCTTACAATGAGCAGTTCTTC. Protein: CASSLAGGPYNEQFF.

The chain recombines TRBV30 with TRBJ2-1; TRBD2 is a possible D gene (6 bases). V was pared by 1 base and J by 1 base, with 11 bases between. Germline-derived CDR1 and CDR2 are GTSNPN and SVGIG (reference sequence). The CDR3 is 15 residues long. This chain's CDR3 is CAWSGVGSSYNEQFF. Written as DNA, the CDR3 is TGTGCCTGGAGTGGAGTCGGGAGTTCCTACAATGAGCAGTTCTTC.

The CDR3 sequence is CASSLEGLLNNEQFF. The CDR3 DNA follows: TGCGCCAGCAGCTTGGAGGGACTCCTAAACAATGAGCAGTTCTTC. J is TRBJ2-1 and V is TRBV5-1, with D perhaps matching TRBD2 (6 bases). This CDR3 region has 15 residues. Germline assignment: CDR1 SGHRS and CDR2 YFSETQ. V was shortened by 0 bases and J by 5 bases, with 12 bases between the two germline ends.

The chain links TRBV28 to TRBJ1-1, with D unclear. This CDR3 comprises 12 residues. Looked up from germline, CDR1 is MDHEN and CDR2 is SYDVKM. Trimming stripped 6 bases from V and 11 bases from J, with 16 bases between. The CDR3 DNA reads TGTGCCAGCAGGGCGGCGGGGTTACGTGCTTTCTTT. It translates to CASRAAGLRAFF.

The chain combines TRBV28 with TRBJ2-1; D is perhaps TRBD2 (8 bases). CDR3 length: 17 amino acids. Germline V gene lookup returns CDR1 MDHEN and CDR2 SYDVKM. The V end was cut by 10 bases, the J end by 4 bases, with 26 bases between. The CDR3 region is CATRTGGTAGDYNEQFF. The DNA for the CDR3 is TGTGCCACCCGGACAGGAGGCACAGCGGGGGATTACAATGAGCAGTTCTTC. Based on the CDR3 plus reference TRBV28 and TRBJ2-1, the full variable domain is DVKVTQSSRYLVKRTGEKVFLECVQDMDHENMFWYRQDPGLGLRLIYFSYDVKMKEKGDIPEGYSVSREKKERFSLILESASTNQTSMYLCATRTGGTAGDYNEQFFGPGTRLTVL.

The chain is built from TRBV5-1 and TRBJ1-1; TRBD1 might be the D (5 bases). Germline V gene data show CDR1 as SGHRS and CDR2 as YFSETQ. The V and J ends lost 8 bases and 4 bases respectively, with 21 bases between them. There are 15 residues in the CDR3. The CDR3 region is CASSGEGARVTEAFF. In nucleotides, the CDR3 is TGCGCCAGTAGTGGGGAAGGGGCTCGGGTCACTGAAGCTTTCTTT.

The rearrangement uses TRBV18 and TRBJ2-7; 12 nucleotides match TRBD2. The CDR3 spans 15 residues. Germline CDR1 and CDR2: KGHSH and LQKENI. The V gene end was trimmed by 4 bases and the J gene end by 5 bases; junction bases not matched to a gene: 6. CDR3 in DNA: TGTGCCAGCTCACAAGGACTAGCGGGAACGGACGAGCAGTACTTC. Protein product: CASSQGLAGTDEQYF.

This clone was detected a few times. The chain carries TRBV6-4 and TRBJ2-2; D not resolved. The CDR3 has 14 residues. Trimming removed 0 bases at V and 6 bases at J, with 8 bases between. Per germline, CDR1 MRHNA and CDR2 SNTAGT. In nucleotides, the CDR3 is TGTGCCAGCAGTGACTCGATTCAGTCCGGGGAGCTGTTTTTT. It specifies CASSDSIQSGELFF.

V is TRBV5-1 and J is TRBJ2-5; D is ambiguous. The length of the CDR3 is 14 residues. Germline CDR1 SGHRS, CDR2 YFSETQ. V dropped 4 bases and J dropped 7 bases, with 17 bases sitting between them. CDR3 sequence (DNA): TGCGCCAGCAGCGATCTGGCGAGCGCTGGGACCCAGTACTTC. This translates into CASSDLASAGTQYF.

This clone was seen a handful of times. The J gene is TRBJ1-3, the V gene TRBV28; weak D call: TRBD1 (5 bases). The germline V gene encodes CDR1 MDHEN and CDR2 SYDVKM. Trimming cost V 3 bases and J 7 bases, with 13 bases left between them. The CDR3 totals 14 residues. CDR3 DNA: TGTGCCAGCAGTTTTTGGCAGGGAGGTAACACCATATATTTT. Translated: CASSFWQGGNTIYF.

The genes are TRBV18 and TRBJ2-1, with D perhaps TRBD1 (6 bases). V was cut by 2 bases and J by 0 bases, with 14 bases left in between. Per germline, CDR1 KGHSH and CDR2 LQKENI. The CDR3 runs to 17 residues. The CDR3 here is CASSPRPGQHSYNEQFF. The CDR3 region has the DNA TGTGCCAGCTCACCAAGGCCGGGACAACACTCCTACAATGAGCAGTTCTTC.

J is TRBJ1-2 and V is TRBV28; D not certain. The CDR3 spans 13 residues. Per the germline V gene, CDR1 is MDHEN and CDR2 is SYDVKM. V lost 2 bases and J 0 bases, leaving 4 bases between the germline ends. The CDR3 DNA is TGTGCCAGCAGTTTACACACTAACTATGGCTACACCTTC. Its protein is CASSLHTNYGYTF.

Remarks on this clone: One junction end does not reproduce the germline sequence, and a read error may be involved. This sequence joins TRBV6-5 and TRBJ1-2; no firm D call. Germline CDR1 MNHEY, CDR2 SVGAGI. This CDR3 is 12 amino acids long. The CDR3 sequence: CASNESPYGYTF. CDR3 bases: TGTGCTAGCAACGAGAGCCCATATGGCTACACCTTC.

The DNA for the CDR3 is TGCGCCAGCAGCCAAGGACCCAGGGGTTACAATCAGCCCCAGCATTTT. Its translation is CASSQGPRGYNQPQHF. The chain recombines TRBV4-1 with TRBJ1-5; D might be TRBD1 (6 bases). Germline V gene sequence: CDR1 MGHRA, CDR2 YSYEKL. Trimming took off 1 base at V and 3 bases at J, with 13 bases between the two ends. The CDR3 extends over 16 amino acids.

Worth noting for this clone: One end of the junction varies from germline; a read error may be responsible. The rearrangement links TRBV5-1 to TRBJ1-2; D might be TRBD1 (6 bases). The germline CDR1 and CDR2 sequences are SGHRS and YFSETQ. The CDR3 is 15 amino acids. CDR3 region: CASGLAGRGGYGYTF. CDR3 in DNA: TGCGCCAGCGGCTTGGCAGGCAGGGGAGGGTATGGCTACACCTTC.

The V and J genes are TRBV6-1 and TRBJ1-1, with 8 positions matching TRBD1. Germline V gene sequence: CDR1 MNHNS, CDR2 SASEGT. There are 15 residues in the CDR3. V lost 2 bases, J lost 3 bases, and 5 bases stayed unmatched. CDR3 bases: TGTGCCAGCAGTGAAAGAGGACAGGGCTACACTGAAGCTTTCTTT. Translating gives CASSERGQGYTEAFF.

The V call is TRBV2, the J call TRBJ2-5, with unresolved D. There are 14 residues in the CDR3. CDR1 is SNHLY, CDR2 FYNNEI, per germline. V was shortened by 7 bases and J by 1 base, with 13 bases between the two germline ends. CDR3 sequence (DNA): TGTGCCAGCACGGTACCGGGTACCCAAGAGACCCAGTACTTC. Amino acid sequence: CASTVPGTQETQYF.